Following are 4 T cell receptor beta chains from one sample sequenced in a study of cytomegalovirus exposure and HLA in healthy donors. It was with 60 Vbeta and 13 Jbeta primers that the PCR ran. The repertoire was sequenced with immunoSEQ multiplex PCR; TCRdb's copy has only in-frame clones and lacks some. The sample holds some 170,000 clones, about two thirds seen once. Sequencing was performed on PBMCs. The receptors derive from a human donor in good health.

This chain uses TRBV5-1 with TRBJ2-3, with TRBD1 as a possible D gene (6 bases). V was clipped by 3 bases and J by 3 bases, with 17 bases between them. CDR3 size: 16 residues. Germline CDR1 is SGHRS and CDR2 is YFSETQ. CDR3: CASSSVQGFETDTQYF. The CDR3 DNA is TGCGCCAGCAGCTCTGTCCAGGGGTTTGAAACAGATACGCAGTATTTT.

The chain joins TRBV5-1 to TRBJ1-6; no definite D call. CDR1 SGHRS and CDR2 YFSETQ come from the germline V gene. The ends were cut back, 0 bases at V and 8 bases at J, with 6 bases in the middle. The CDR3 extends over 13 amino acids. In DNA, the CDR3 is TGCGCCAGCAGCTTGGTTCAGGATTCACCCCTCCACTTT. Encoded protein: CASSLVQDSPLHF.

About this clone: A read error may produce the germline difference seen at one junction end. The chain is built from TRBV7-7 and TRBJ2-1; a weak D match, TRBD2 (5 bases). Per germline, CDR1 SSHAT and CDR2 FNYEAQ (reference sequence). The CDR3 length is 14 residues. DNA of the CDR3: TGTGCTAGCAGCCCCCAACTAGGAGAGAATGAGCAGTTCTTC. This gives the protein CASSPQLGENEQFF.

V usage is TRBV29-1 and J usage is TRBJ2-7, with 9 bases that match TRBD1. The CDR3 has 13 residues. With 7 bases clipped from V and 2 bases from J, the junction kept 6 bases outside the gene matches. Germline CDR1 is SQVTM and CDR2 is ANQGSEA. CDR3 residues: CSGLGQGTYEQYF. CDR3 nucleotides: TGCAGCGGGCTAGGACAGGGGACCTACGAGCAGTACTTC.